One sample yielded the 6 T cell receptor beta chains listed below, sequenced in a study of tumor-infiltrating lymphocytes in primary liver carcinoma. The roughly 18-34 mg bulk tissue piece was not sorted before simultaneous RNA and DNA extraction. cDNA specific to TCR beta was made from about 550 ng of total RNA, with a constant-region primer employed for priming. Investigators got TCR beta libraries out of three nested multiplex PCR rounds, done with slightly modified ARM-PCR. The opening two PCR rounds, about 11 cycles each, paired TRBV1-TRBV30 forward primers with a C-beta reverse primer. TCRdb independently ran MiXCR on the multiplex PCR reads; one entry per CDR3 protein. The sample includes approximately 110,000 distinct CDR3 sequences, roughly 80% of them seen just once. The sample consisted of liver tumor tissue from sampling region 3. The subset: tumor region T3, left-lateral pole. The receptor set was obtained from a man aged 40-49 years with primary liver carcinoma and hepatitis B virus infection.

On this clonotype itself: Without the conserved terminal phenylalanine or tryptophan, this CDR3 likely stems from a read error. The DNA is omitted, as the CDR3 cannot be located on it reliably, and the CDR3 follows TCRdb's listing. The chain uses TRBV28 and TRBJ2-1; the D call in the table, TRBD2, was not verified against the DNA. Including both end residues, the CDR3 is 14 amino acids long. CDR1 is MDHEN, CDR2 SYDVKM, per germline. The CDR3 spells CASSPAGQADPPLL.

With regard to this clonotype: A read error may produce the germline difference seen at one junction end. The rearrangement joins TRBV6-2 or TRBV6-3 to TRBJ2-3; 7 nucleotides agree with TRBD2. Germline values: CDR1 MNHEY, CDR2 SVGEGT. This CDR3 spans 16 amino acids. For the CDR3, the DNA is TGTGTCAGCAATTACGACAAGGCGGGAGTAAGTGATACGCAGTATTTT. As protein: CVSNYDKAGVSDTQYF.

Note on this clonotype: The germline gene is not matched at one end of the junction; a read error may be the cause. The chain couples TRBV2 to TRBJ1-4; 7 bases line up with TRBD1. This CDR3 has 14 amino acids. Looked up from germline, CDR1 is SNHLY and CDR2 is FYNNEI. CDR3 loop: CASRDRVDTENLFF. DNA for the CDR3: TGTGCCAGCAGAGACAGGGTTGATACTGAAAACCTGTTTTTT.

To note about this clonotype: Since no conserved phenylalanine or tryptophan closes the CDR3, a read error is the likely cause. The chain recombines TRBV29-1 with TRBJ1-5, with 7 bases fitting TRBD1. This CDR3 region has 13 residues. Germline lookup yields CDR1 SQVTM and CDR2 ANQGSEA. The CDR3 sequence: CIVGGTANQPQHL. In DNA form, the CDR3 reads TGCATCGTTGGCGGGACAGCTAATCAGCCCCAGCATCTT.

As for this clonotype: This CDR3 is missing its conserved last phenylalanine or tryptophan, likely due to a read error. The rearrangement uses TRBV5-5 and TRBJ1-2; D remains ambiguous. Germline V gene data show CDR1 as SGHKS and CDR2 as YYEKEE (reference sequence). The CDR3 is 13 residues long. Trimming removed 5 bases from V and 7 bases from J, with 15 bases in between. The CDR3 reads CASRVPRPSGYTL. The CDR3 nucleotides are TGTGCCAGCAGGGTGCCGAGACCTTCTGGCTACACCTTA.

With regard to this clonotype: A read error may account for a junction end that differs from germline. The chain uses TRBV11-2 and TRBJ2-1; D gene uncertain. The CDR3 runs 13 residues. Germline V CDR1 and CDR2: SGHAT, FQNNGV. CDR3 residues: CASSSELCNEQFF. DNA for the CDR3: TGTGCCAGCAGCTCAGAATTATGTAATGAACAGTTCTTC.